Listed here are 29 T cell receptor beta chains from one sample, sequenced in a study of cytomegalovirus exposure and HLA in healthy donors. PCR amplification relied on 60 Vbeta primers (plus 13 Jbeta primers). Some clones are missing from TCRdb's copy, which holds only in-frame ones; the method was immunoSEQ multiplex PCR. The data show 73,000 or so clones, just over 75% seen once. Sequenced sample: PBMCs. The receptor source for this set is a man aged 50 or older in good health and CMV-seronegative.

The chain has TRBV9 and TRBJ2-2, with 9 bases that match TRBD1. The CDR3 consists of 17 residues. V gave up 4 bases and J gave up 4 bases; unmatched junction bases: 11. Germline values: CDR1 SGDLS, CDR2 YYNGEE. CDR3 in amino acids: CASSSRGDRVVTGELFF. The CDR3 DNA sequence: TGTGCCAGCAGCTCACGAGGGGACAGGGTTGTCACCGGGGAGCTGTTTTTT.

In its sample, this clone was seen once. This chain links TRBV6-5 with TRBJ2-7; D is uncertain. The CDR3 is 13 residues long. V lost 6 bases to trimming and J lost 2 bases, with 11 bases between them. Germline CDR1 and CDR2: MNHEY and SVGAGI. The CDR3 nucleotides are TGTGCCAGCAGCCCCGACGGAGCCTACGAGCAGTACTTC. Amino acid sequence: CASSPDGAYEQYF.

This chain connects TRBV28 to TRBJ1-2; 9 bases agree with TRBD1. The CDR3 covers 15 residues. The V and J ends lost 2 bases and 8 bases, in that order; junction bases with no gene match: 9. The germline V gene encodes CDR1 MDHEN and CDR2 SYDVKM. Here the CDR3 DNA reads TGTGCCAGCAGTTTACCGTACCGGGACAGGGACGGCTACACCTTC. Its protein product is CASSLPYRDRDGYTF.

The rearrangement joins TRBV10-1 to TRBJ2-1; TRBD2 agrees at 9 bases. Germline values: CDR1 WNHNN, CDR2 SYGVQD (reference sequence). This CDR3 comprises 15 residues. J lost 9 bases, V lost 0 bases, and 6 bases had no gene match. CDR3 amino acids: CASSESLAGSFEQFF. Here the CDR3 DNA reads TGCGCCAGCAGTGAGTCGCTAGCGGGATCTTTTGAGCAGTTCTTC.

This clone has only a few counts. The rearrangement joins TRBV7-6 to TRBJ2-1, with TRBD1 matching 9 bases. Germline V lookup: CDR1 SGHVS, CDR2 FNYEAQ. This CDR3 spans 13 amino acids. The J segment lost 4 bases and the V segment lost 7 bases, leaving 2 bases of the junction unmatched. The DNA of the CDR3 is TGTGCCAGCAAAGGACAGGGGTACAATGAGCAGTTCTTC. Its protein is CASKGQGYNEQFF.

The chain combines TRBV14 with TRBJ2-7; D is uncertain. V lost 1 base and J 2 bases, leaving 12 bases between the germline ends. Germline V gene data show CDR1 as SGHDN and CDR2 as FVKESK. The CDR3 consists of 15 residues. CDR3 in amino acids: CASSQAGGSTYEQYF. The CDR3 DNA reads TGTGCCAGCAGCCAAGCTGGCGGATCAACCTACGAGCAGTACTTC.

The chain is built from TRBV27 and TRBJ1-5, with 7 bases identical to TRBD1. Germline-derived CDR1 and CDR2 are MNHEY and SMNVEV (reference sequence). J lost 0 bases, V lost 6 bases, and 5 bases had no gene match. The CDR3 has 15 residues. The CDR3 region is CASSPDRFSNQPQHF. The DNA of the CDR3 is TGTGCCAGCAGCCCGGACAGGTTTAGCAATCAGCCCCAGCATTTT.

This chain links TRBV6-4 with TRBJ2-2; TRBD1 matches at 9 bases. The CDR3 has 14 amino acids. The germline gives CDR1 MRHNA, CDR2 SNTAGT. The ends lost 5 bases at V and 6 bases at J; junction bases unmatched: 4. This CDR3 is CASSRTGASGELFF. DNA of the CDR3: TGTGCCAGCAGTCGGACAGGGGCATCCGGGGAGCTGTTTTTT.

The chain combines TRBV11-3 with TRBJ2-5; 10 nucleotides align to TRBD2. CDR3 length: 14 amino acids. Germline V CDR1 and CDR2: SGHNT, YENEEA. J was trimmed by 8 bases and V by 0 bases; bases with no gene match: 3. Written as DNA, the CDR3 is TGTGCCAGCAGCTTAGATTCTAGCGGGAGAACCCAGTACTTC. Translation gives CASSLDSSGRTQYF.

The chain has TRBV30 and TRBJ1-2; 8 nucleotides align to TRBD1. CDR1 GTSNPN and CDR2 SVGIG come from the germline V gene (reference sequence). The trim removed 2 bases at V and 6 bases at J, leaving 14 bases unmatched. The CDR3 runs 16 residues. CDR3 nucleotide sequence: TGTGCCTGGAGTACAGACCCGGACAGGGAGGGAAATGGCTACACCTTC. It codes for CAWSTDPDREGNGYTF.

The chain joins TRBV28 to TRBJ2-7; 8 bases are a match to TRBD1. V trimming: 6 bases; J trimming: 2 bases; junction bases outside the gene matches: 9. This CDR3 comprises 15 residues. Looked up from germline, CDR1 is MDHEN and CDR2 is SYDVKM. Here the CDR3 DNA reads TGTGCCAGCAGAAGACCGGGACAGGCTACCTACGAGCAGTACTTC. Translation: CASRRPGQATYEQYF.

V gene TRBV6-5 combines with J gene TRBJ1-2; 9 nucleotides match TRBD1. CDR3 length: 15 residues. Trimming cost V 5 bases and J 1 base; bases outside gene matches: 5. Per the germline V gene, CDR1 is MNHEY and CDR2 is SVGAGI. This chain's CDR3 is CASSRQGVGNYGYTF. CDR3 coding DNA: TGTGCCAGCAGTCGACAGGGGGTGGGTAACTATGGCTACACCTTC.

V usage is TRBV4-3 and J usage is TRBJ1-2; D not resolved. This CDR3 is 13 amino acids long. Germline V gives CDR1 LGHNA, CDR2 YSLEER. Deletions cut 0 bases from V and 2 bases from J, with 4 bases between. CDR3 sequence reads: CASSQDRNYGYTF. The CDR3, as DNA: TGCGCCAGCAGCCAAGACAGAAACTATGGCTACACCTTC.

The chain recombines TRBV5-1 with TRBJ1-1; D call uncertain. CDR1 is SGHRS, CDR2 YFSETQ, per germline. Trimming took off 1 base at V and 1 base at J, with 11 bases between the two ends. The length of the CDR3 is 15 residues. The CDR3 sequence: CASSLPVGPNTEAFF. CDR3 in DNA: TGCGCCAGCAGCTTGCCCGTTGGGCCGAACACTGAAGCTTTCTTT.

The chain employs TRBV5-6 and TRBJ1-1; 7 bases are a match to TRBD1. CDR1 and CDR2 from the germline V gene are SGHDT and YYEEEE. The CDR3 contains 14 residues. After removal of 2 bases from V and 9 bases from J, the junction contained 10 bases not matched to a gene. The chain's CDR3 is CASSFGGQKTKAFF. The CDR3 DNA reads TGTGCCAGCAGCTTCGGGGGACAGAAAACAAAAGCTTTCTTT.

The J gene is TRBJ2-5, the V gene TRBV7-6; D is possibly TRBD2 (6 bases). Germline V lookup: CDR1 SGHVS, CDR2 FNYEAQ. This CDR3 is 15 amino acids long. Trimming shortened V by 0 bases and J by 5 bases, and 13 bases separated the two germline ends. In DNA, the CDR3 is TGTGCCAGCAGCTTAGCCCTGTCTAGCGAGGAGACCCAGTACTTC. It codes for CASSLALSSEETQYF.

The genes are TRBV18 and TRBJ2-5; 8 nucleotides line up with TRBD1. The germline CDR1 and CDR2 sequences are KGHSH and LQKENI. CDR3 length: 14 amino acids. V was clipped by 6 bases and J by 7 bases; unmatched bases: 10. CDR3 sequence (DNA): TGTGCCAGCTCTGCTTCACAAACAGGGGGGACCCAGTACTTC. Translated, it gives CASSASQTGGTQYF.

J is TRBJ1-2 and V is TRBV19; 7 bases are a match to TRBD1. V lost 7 bases to trimming and J lost 8 bases; unmatched junction nucleotides: 10. Germline CDR1 and CDR2: LNHDA and SQIVND (reference sequence). This CDR3 has 13 amino acids. CDR3 in DNA: TGTGCCAGTACCAGGGGGGTTGAAGGGGGCTACACCTTC. It is translated as CASTRGVEGGYTF.

V usage is TRBV2 and J usage is TRBJ2-1, with a tentative D call TRBD2 (6 bases). CDR3 length: 12 residues. Trimming stripped 3 bases from V and 15 bases from J, with 15 bases between. The germline V gene encodes CDR1 SNHLY and CDR2 FYNNEI. CDR3 region: CASSELAVVPFF. The CDR3 region has the DNA TGTGCCAGCAGTGAGTTAGCGGTTGTCCCGTTCTTC.

This clone was seen just once. This chain uses TRBV4-1 with TRBJ1-2, with no clear D. The V end was cut by 1 base, the J end by 3 bases, with 18 bases between. Germline loops: CDR1 MGHRA, CDR2 YSYEKL. The CDR3 covers 17 residues. The CDR3 DNA sequence: TGCGCCAGCAGCCAAGTTTCGGCCACTCTGGAGGACTATGGCTACACCTTC. This encodes CASSQVSATLEDYGYTF.

The gene calls are TRBV9 and TRBJ2-7, with 10 bases identical to TRBD2. The CDR3 spans 15 residues. The germline gives CDR1 SGDLS, CDR2 YYNGEE. Trimming cost V 0 bases and J 3 bases; bases outside gene matches: 3. The CDR3: CASSVGPSGSYEQYF. The CDR3 coding sequence is TGTGCCAGCAGCGTAGGTCCTAGCGGGAGCTACGAGCAGTACTTC.

The chain combines TRBV19 with TRBJ1-2; D possibly corresponds to TRBD1 (6 bases). The CDR3 sequence is 14 residues long. Germline CDR1 and CDR2: LNHDA and SQIVND (reference sequence). Deletions cut 6 bases from V and 5 bases from J, with 16 bases between. The CDR3 sequence: CASSRTGTTYGYTF. CDR3 DNA sequence: TGTGCCAGTAGCCGAACCGGGACAACTTATGGCTACACCTTC.

This clone was seen once. V is TRBV7-8 and J is TRBJ2-1; maybe TRBD2 (6 bases). CDR1 SGHVS and CDR2 FQNEAQ come from the germline V gene. Deletions cut 7 bases from V and 0 bases from J, with 19 bases between. CDR3 length: 17 amino acids. The CDR3 bases are TGTGCCAGCAAGGAGGGTTTTAGCGGTACCTCCTACAATGAGCAGTTCTTC. Encoded protein: CASKEGFSGTSYNEQFF.

V gene TRBV5-1 combines with J gene TRBJ2-7; D possibly corresponds to TRBD2 (5 bases). Germline values: CDR1 SGHRS, CDR2 YFSETQ. The CDR3 runs to 12 residues. The ends were cut back, 0 bases at V and 6 bases at J, with 7 bases in the middle. CDR3: CASSLEGGEQYF. The DNA for the CDR3 is TGCGCCAGCAGCTTGGAAGGAGGCGAGCAGTACTTC.

The chain combines TRBV6-5 with TRBJ2-7; D call uncertain. The CDR3 has 15 amino acids. Germline-derived CDR1 and CDR2 are MNHEY and SVGAGI. V lost 6 bases, J lost 4 bases, and 19 bases lay in between. CDR3 coding DNA: TGTGCCAGCAGCTCGAACTGGGCCCCACCATACGAGCAGTACTTC. This gives the protein CASSSNWAPPYEQYF.

The V and J genes are TRBV6-5 and TRBJ2-1; 8 bases line up with TRBD2. CDR3 length: 14 amino acids. Trimming took 5 bases from V and 4 from J; bases not matched to a gene: 4. CDR1 is MNHEY, CDR2 SVGAGI, per germline. The CDR3: CASSSSGEYNEQFF. The CDR3 nucleotides read TGTGCCAGCAGTAGTAGCGGGGAATACAATGAGCAGTTCTTC.

J is TRBJ1-1 and V is TRBV15, with 7 bases that match TRBD1. The V gene end was trimmed by 1 base and the J gene end by 3 bases; junction bases not matched to a gene: 5. The germline V gene encodes CDR1 LNHNV and CDR2 YYDKDF (reference sequence). The CDR3 is 15 residues long. The CDR3 spells CATSRVAGGYTEAFF. DNA of the CDR3: TGTGCCACCAGCAGAGTGGCAGGGGGTTACACTGAAGCTTTCTTT.

This chain connects TRBV7-3 to TRBJ1-1; a weak D match, TRBD1 (6 bases). This CDR3 comprises 14 residues. The germline V gene has CDR1 SGHTA and CDR2 FQGTGA. Trimming stripped 5 bases from V and 3 bases from J, with 13 bases between. CDR3 loop: CASSHTKGDTEAFF. In DNA, the CDR3 is TGTGCCAGCAGCCACACGAAGGGGGACACTGAAGCTTTCTTT.

The sample holds a few counts of this clone. The chain joins TRBV6-5 to TRBJ2-7; 10 bases line up with TRBD2. Germline V lookup: CDR1 MNHEY, CDR2 SVGAGI. With V trimmed by 6 bases and J by 1 base, 6 bases remained unmatched. This CDR3 region has 15 residues. CDR3 in DNA: TGTGCCAGCAGGGTCACTAGCGGGGCATCCTACGAGCAGTACTTC. This codes for CASRVTSGASYEQYF.